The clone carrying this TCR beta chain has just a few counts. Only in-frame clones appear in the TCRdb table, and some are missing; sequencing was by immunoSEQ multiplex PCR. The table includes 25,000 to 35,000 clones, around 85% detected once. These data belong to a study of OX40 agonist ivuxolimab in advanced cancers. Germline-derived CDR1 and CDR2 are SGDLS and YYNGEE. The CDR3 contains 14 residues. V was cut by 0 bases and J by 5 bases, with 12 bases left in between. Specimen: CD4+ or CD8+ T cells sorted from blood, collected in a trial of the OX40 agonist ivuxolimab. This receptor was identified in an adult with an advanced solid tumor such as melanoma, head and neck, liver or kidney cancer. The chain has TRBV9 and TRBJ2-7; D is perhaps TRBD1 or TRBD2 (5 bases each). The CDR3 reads CASSVGGRGHEQYF. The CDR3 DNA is TGTGCCAGCAGCGTAGGGGGACGCGGTCACGAGCAGTACTTC. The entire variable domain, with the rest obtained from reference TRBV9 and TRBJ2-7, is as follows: DSGVTQTPKHLITATGQRVTLRCSPRSGDLSVYWYQQSLDQGLQFLIQYYNGEERAKGNILERFSAQQFPDLHSELNLSSLELGDSALYFCASSVGGRGHEQYFGPGTRLTVT.